Each of the 14 T cell receptor beta chains below was sequenced from the same sample in a study of blood T cell repertoires in COVID-19 (dated by TCRdb to 2020 to 2022). Libraries were constructed by the immunoSEQ multiplex PCR assay. TCRdb holds this immuneACCESS table with in-frame rearrangements only. Some clones are missing; in checked studies, unresolved V genes explain under half, and the rest has no known cause. The sample table contains about 30,000 clones; only one count was recorded for under 95% of them. The ten largest clonotypes hold around 2.2% of the sample. Sequencing was done on a sample of peripheral blood. These receptors originate from a man aged 45 to 65 with active COVID-19.

The chain carries TRBV7-6 and TRBJ1-1, with D unclear. The germline V gene has CDR1 SGHVS and CDR2 FNYEAQ. Trimming cost V 5 bases and J 11 bases, with 12 bases left between them. This CDR3 is built from 11 residues. For the CDR3, the DNA is TGTGCCAGCAGCCTTCAGGTTGAGGCTTTCTTT. It encodes CASSLQVEAFF. The entire variable domain, with the rest obtained from reference TRBV7-6 and TRBJ1-1, is as follows: GAGVSQSPRYKVTKRGQDVALRCDPISGHVSLYWYRQALGQGPEFLTYFNYEAQQDKSGLPNDRFSAERPEGSISTLTIQRTEQRDSAMYRCASSLQVEAFFGQGTRLTVV.

This clone was counted a single time. The gene calls are TRBV7-9 and TRBJ1-6, with D tentatively TRBD1 (6 bases). Looked up from germline, CDR1 is SEHNR and CDR2 is FQNEAQ (reference sequence). V gave up 1 base and J gave up 11 bases, with 12 bases separating them. This CDR3 spans 14 amino acids. The CDR3 region has the DNA TGTGCCAGCAGCTTAGGGACAGATTACCCACCCCTCCACTTT. This codes for CASSLGTDYPPLHF. Drawing the rest from reference TRBV7-9 and TRBJ1-6, the complete variable domain is DTGVSQNPRHKITKRGQNVTFRCDPISEHNRLYWYRQTLGQGPEFLTYFQNEAQLEKSRLLSDRFSAERPKGSFSTLEIQRTEQGDSAMYLCASSLGTDYPPLHFGNGTRLTVT.

The chain uses TRBV28 and TRBJ1-2; D remains ambiguous. Germline lookup yields CDR1 MDHEN and CDR2 SYDVKM. This CDR3 contains 12 residues. V was trimmed by 6 bases and J by 7 bases, leaving 12 bases between them. This chain's CDR3 is CASRTSGGGYTF. CDR3 nucleotides: TGTGCCAGCAGAACATCGGGAGGTGGCTACACCTTC.

A note on this clone: The CDR3 does not end in the conserved phenylalanine or tryptophan, so this is likely a read error. Because the CDR3's place on the DNA is in doubt, the DNA is left out and the CDR3 is given as listed by TCRdb. V gene TRBV5-5 combines with J gene TRBJ2-7; the table assigns TRBD2, which was not confirmed against the DNA. Germline CDR1 reads SGHKS; CDR2 reads YYEKEE (reference sequence). The CDR3 spans 13 amino acids, including both terminal residues. The CDR3 region is CASSLGVGGQVQH.

The CDR3 DNA sequence: TGTGCCAGCAGCTTAGGCCCATGGAGGGAGCAGGGGACCCAGTACTTC. Encoded protein: CASSLGPWREQGTQYF. The rearrangement links TRBV11-2 to TRBJ2-5; D possibly corresponds to TRBD2 (6 bases). The CDR3 covers 16 residues. V was clipped by 1 base and J by 7 bases, with 19 bases between them. Germline V lookup: CDR1 SGHAT, CDR2 FQNNGV.

This clone came up once. The gene calls are TRBV30 and TRBJ2-2; TRBD1 might be the D (5 bases). The germline gives CDR1 GTSNPN, CDR2 SVGIG (reference sequence). V was pared by 7 bases and J by 0 bases, with 15 bases between. The CDR3 loop spans 15 amino acids. The CDR3 DNA reads TGTGCCTCGAAGACAGTCTACGCGAACACCGGGGAGCTGTTTTTT. Its protein product is CASKTVYANTGELFF.

J is TRBJ2-5 and V is TRBV11-2; TRBD2 agrees at 15 bases. The germline V gene encodes CDR1 SGHAT and CDR2 FQNNGV. The trim removed 6 bases at V and 4 bases at J, leaving 6 bases unmatched. CDR3 length: 16 residues. The CDR3 DNA follows: TGTGCCAGCAGGGTCGGGACTAGCGGGAGGCTAGAGACCCAGTACTTC. This gives the protein CASRVGTSGRLETQYF.

The rearrangement links TRBV7-3 to TRBJ2-7; 8 positions match TRBD1. Losses at the gene ends were 5 bases for V and 4 bases for J; bases not matched to a gene: 13. Germline V lookup: CDR1 SGHTA, CDR2 FQGTGA. The CDR3 loop spans 16 amino acids. The CDR3 sequence is CASSPPATGVGYEQYF. CDR3 coding DNA: TGTGCCAGCAGCCCCCCGGCGACAGGGGTGGGGTACGAGCAGTACTTC.

Only one count was recorded for this clone. CDR3 sequence (DNA): TGTGCCAGCAGTTACTCTGCCGGGGTAGAGACCCAGTACTTC. This gives the protein CASSYSAGVETQYF. The V and J genes are TRBV6-5 and TRBJ2-5; D is possibly TRBD2 (5 bases). Germline values: CDR1 MNHEY, CDR2 SVGAGI. V was cut by 0 bases and J by 4 bases, with 9 bases left in between. The CDR3 is made up of 14 amino acids.

J is TRBJ1-1 and V is TRBV6-2 or TRBV6-3; D not resolved. Trimming removed 2 bases at V and 3 bases at J, with 4 bases between. Germline V gene data show CDR1 as MNHEY and CDR2 as SVGEGT. The CDR3 has 12 residues. CDR3 bases: TGTGCCAGCAGTTACGGCTACACTGAAGCTTTCTTT. It translates to CASSYGYTEAFF.

The chain employs TRBV11-3 and TRBJ2-3; D is perhaps TRBD2 (6 bases). The CDR3 is made up of 13 amino acids. Trimming cost V 8 bases and J 4 bases, with 13 bases left between them. Germline V gene data show CDR1 as SGHNT and CDR2 as YENEEA. DNA of the CDR3: TGTGCCAGCGGAGGGGCTAGGGCAGATACGCAGTATTTT. Its translation: CASGGARADTQYF.

CDR3 residues: CASSFQGARGYTF. The CDR3 nucleotides read TGTGCCAGCAGTTTTCAGGGGGCGCGTGGCTACACCTTC. The gene calls are TRBV12-3 or TRBV12-4 and TRBJ1-2; 8 bases map to TRBD1. The trim removed 3 bases at V and 7 bases at J, leaving 4 bases unmatched. The CDR3 extends over 13 amino acids.

This chain uses TRBV11-2 with TRBJ2-3; D might be TRBD2 (6 bases). The V gene's germline CDR1 is SGHAT and CDR2 FQNNGV. V lost 6 bases to trimming and J lost 3 bases, with 22 bases between them. The CDR3 contains 17 residues. CDR3 region: CASSPSLLAEDTDTQYF. Written as DNA, the CDR3 is TGTGCCAGCAGTCCTAGCCTACTAGCCGAAGATACAGATACGCAGTATTTT.

V and J are TRBV2 and TRBJ1-2; TRBD1 matches 7 bases. Germline CDR1 and CDR2: SNHLY and FYNNEI. CDR3 size: 15 residues. J was trimmed by 5 bases and V by 2 bases; bases with no gene match: 8. In nucleotides, the CDR3 is TGTGCCAGCAGTGAATCGGTCAGGGGGTTTTATGGCTACACCTTC. Translation gives CASSESVRGFYGYTF.